This TCR beta chain was documented in a study of CD8 T cells in ankylosing spondylitis. Study outcomes and limitations: There was a TCR beta motif, made of 7 to 9 highly homologous variants, that appeared characteristic of ankylosing spondylitis blood. Before this, some motif variants had been reported in reactive arthritis synovial fluid and blood. According to the report, clones linked to the disease were significantly enriched in matched synovial fluid samples taken from ankylosing spondylitis patients.

This CDR3 is 13 amino acids long. Germline V gives CDR1 MNHEY, CDR2 SMNVEV (reference sequence). Trimming took off 0 bases at V and 12 bases at J, with 12 bases between the two ends. Library preparation for TCR beta used quantitative 5'-RACE with molecular barcodes. MiXCR was run by TCRdb on the 5' RACE reads, yielding one entry per CDR3 protein. The sample lists 200,000 to 250,000 distinct CDR3 sequences; 15% to 20% were seen once. As regards this clonotype: Its specificity is not known.

The chain joins TRBV27 to TRBJ2-1; possible D gene TRBD2, 6 bases. The sample taken for sequencing was blood, either unsorted or a sorted T cell fraction (not recorded which). The origin of this receptor is a male donor with ankylosing spondylitis. CDR3 loop: CASSLSGGAGQFF. For the CDR3, the DNA is TGTGCCAGCAGTTTATCGGGCGGGGCCGGGCAGTTCTTC.